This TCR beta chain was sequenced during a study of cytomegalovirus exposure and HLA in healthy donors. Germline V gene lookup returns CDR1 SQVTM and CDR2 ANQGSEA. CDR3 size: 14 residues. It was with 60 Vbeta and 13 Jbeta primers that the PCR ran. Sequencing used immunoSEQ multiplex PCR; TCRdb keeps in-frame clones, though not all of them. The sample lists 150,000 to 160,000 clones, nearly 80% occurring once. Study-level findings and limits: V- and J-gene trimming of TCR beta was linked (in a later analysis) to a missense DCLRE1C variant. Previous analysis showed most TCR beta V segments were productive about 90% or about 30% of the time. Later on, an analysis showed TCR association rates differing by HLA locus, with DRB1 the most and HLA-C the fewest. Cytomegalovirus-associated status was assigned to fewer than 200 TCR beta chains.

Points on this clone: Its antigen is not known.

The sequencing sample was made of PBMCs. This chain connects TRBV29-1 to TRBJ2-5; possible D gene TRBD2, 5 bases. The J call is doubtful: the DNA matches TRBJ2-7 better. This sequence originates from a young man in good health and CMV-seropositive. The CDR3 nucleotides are TGCAGCGTTGTATCCCAGCGGAACTCCTACGAGCAGTACTTC. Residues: CSVVSQRNSYEQYF.